The rows below give T cell receptor beta chains drawn from one sample of a study of blood T cell repertoires in COVID-19. TCRdb's table, derived via immunoSEQ multiplex PCR, lists solely in-frame clones and lacks some. The data show over 150,000 clones, around 90% seen once. The sequenced sample was peripheral blood. The receptors originated from a man aged 45-60 years with acute or convalescent COVID-19. Both conserved end residues are part of each CDR3. D genes are given only for firm matches. Size tells how often a clone was seen (once, few, many) or the class of an expanded clone, and some rows leave it out.

>TRBV10-3|once|-|TRBJ1-2
TGTGCCATCAATACGCCGGGGGATGGCTACACCTTC
CAINTPGDGYTF
>TRBV3-1/TRBV3-2|-|-|TRBJ1-4
TGTGCCAGCAGCCAAGTCCGTCAGAATGAAAAACTGTTTTTT
CASSQVRQNEKLFF
>TRBV2|few|-|TRBJ2-1
TGTGCCAGCAGCAGAGGACAGTCCTCCTACAATGAGCAGTTCTTC
CASSRGQSSYNEQFF
>TRBV23-1|-|-|TRBJ1-2
TGCGCCAGCAGTCAATCGACTGCGGGGGCGGACTATGGCTACACCTTC
CASSQSTAGADYGYTF
>TRBV7-2|-|-|TRBJ2-1
TGTGCCAGCAGCTTAGCGAATCCGGGAGCGTATGAGCAGTTCTTC
CASSLANPGAYEQFF
>TRBV19|-|TRBD2|TRBJ2-1
TGTGCCAGTAGTATAACGCTTGCTAGCGGGATCCTCAATGAGCAGTTCTTC
CASSITLASGILNEQFF
>TRBV10-3|-|TRBD1|TRBJ2-3
TGTGCCATCAAAAAAACAGGGGGCCCGAGCACAGATACGCAGTATTTT
CAIKKTGGPSTDTQYF
>TRBV27|-|-|TRBJ2-7
TGTGCCAGCAGTCCAAAAGCGCTCAGCTCCTACGAGCAGTACTTC
CASSPKALSSYEQYF
>TRBV19|-|-|TRBJ2-2
TGTGCCAGTAGTGTTGCGCGTCCCGGGGAGCTGTTTTTT
CASSVARPGELFF
>TRBV9|once|TRBD1|TRBJ1-4
TGTGCCAGCAGCGTAGGACAGGGCGGTAATGAAAAACTGTTTTTT
CASSVGQGGNEKLFF
>TRBV6-6|-|-|TRBJ1-5
TGTGCCAGCAGTTACTCTTCGGGGGGCGCGGGTCAGCCCCAGCATTTT
CASSYSSGGAGQPQHF
>TRBV30|-|-|TRBJ1-4
TGTGCCTGGAGTGCGGTTCTGGGCGCAACTAATGAAAAACTGTTTTTT
CAWSAVLGATNEKLFF
>TRBV5-1|-|TRBD2|TRBJ2-3
TGCGCCAGCAGCAACGGACTAGCGGGAGGACGTGATACGCAGTATTTT
CASSNGLAGGRDTQYF
>TRBV27|-|TRBD2|TRBJ2-1
TGTGCCAGCAGCTCCCCCCAGCGGGAGGTGTACAATGAGCAGTTCTTC
CASSSPQREVYNEQFF
>TRBV29-1|-|TRBD1|TRBJ1-5
TGCAGCGTCCGGACAGGTGGGGATCAGCCCCAGCATTTT
CSVRTGGDQPQHF
>TRBV6-5|-|-|TRBJ2-2
TGTGCCAGCAGTCATGAGCGAGGTTTCACCGGGGAGCTGTTTTTT
CASSHERGFTGELFF
>TRBV5-6|-|-|TRBJ2-5
TGTGCCAGCAGCTTGGCTAGGGGAATGGGGGAGACCCAGTACTTC
CASSLARGMGETQYF
>TRBV12-5|-|-|TRBJ2-3
TGTGCTAGTACGAGTTCTAGCACAGATACGCAGTATTTT
CASTSSSTDTQYF
>TRBV6-2/TRBV6-3|-|-|TRBJ1-1
TGTGCCAGCAGTTACATGAGGGGCCAGGGGCCGAACACTGAAGCTTTCTTT
CASSYMRGQGPNTEAFF
>TRBV5-8|-|TRBD2|TRBJ2-2
TGTGCCAGCAGCTTTCGAGCGGGAGCGAACACCGGGGAGCTGTTTTTT
CASSFRAGANTGELFF
>TRBV3-1/TRBV3-2|-|TRBD2|TRBJ2-2
TGTGCCAGCAGCCCTAGCGGGTCTTTGACCGGGGAGCTGTTTTTT
CASSPSGSLTGELFF
>TRBV7-9|-|-|TRBJ2-5
TGTGCCAGCAGACCCAATCAGGGTCAAGGAGAGACCCAGTACTTC
CASRPNQGQGETQYF
>TRBV7-2|once|-|TRBJ2-7
TGTGCCAGCAGCTTAAAAGTTGGAGGTATCGAGCAGTACTTC
CASSLKVGGIEQYF